The 29 T cell receptor beta chains below were found in one sample sequenced in a study of control samples from healthy donors and cancer patients. Assay used: immunoSEQ multiplex PCR; TCRdb lists only in-frame clones, some missing. The table shows about 250,000 clones, with approximately 80% occurring only once. The source material was PBMCs. Receptors originate from a woman aged 60-70 years with lung cancer.

The chain combines TRBV7-8 with TRBJ1-1; D gene ambiguous. The CDR3 consists of 14 residues. Germline CDR1 SGHVS, CDR2 FQNEAQ. Trimming stripped 2 bases from V and 1 base from J, with 8 bases between. CDR3 DNA: TGTGCCAGCAGCTTAAGGGTAGGGAACACTGAAGCTTTCTTT. This translates into CASSLRVGNTEAFF.

This clone was observed at least ten times. The chain uses TRBV30 and TRBJ2-3; tentative D call: TRBD2 (6 bases). V gave up 4 bases and J gave up 0 bases, with 11 bases separating them. The CDR3 extends over 14 amino acids. Germline V gene data show CDR1 as GTSNPN and CDR2 as SVGIG (reference sequence). The CDR3 region has the DNA TGTGCCTGGACCTCCGGGACTAGCACAGATACGCAGTATTTT. It encodes CAWTSGTSTDTQYF.

The chain recombines TRBV6-2 or TRBV6-3 with TRBJ2-3; the D is unclear. Germline CDR1 is MNHEY and CDR2 is SVGEGT. V lost 0 bases and J lost 5, with 15 bases in between. This CDR3 contains 16 residues. The CDR3 reads CASSYSIPTPQDTQYF. CDR3 DNA: TGTGCCAGCAGTTACTCGATACCGACGCCACAAGATACGCAGTATTTT.

The chain has TRBV7-8 and TRBJ1-1; TRBD1 might be the D (5 bases). Germline CDR1 and CDR2: SGHVS and FQNEAQ. V dropped 2 bases and J dropped 5 bases, with 12 bases sitting between them. The CDR3 has 14 residues. CDR3 in DNA: TGTGCCAGCAGCTTATTCGGGACGGAGACTGAAGCTTTCTTT. The encoded protein is CASSLFGTETEAFF.

The gene calls are TRBV2 and TRBJ2-5; TRBD2 aligns across 10 bases. This CDR3 spans 16 amino acids. V trimming: 4 bases; J trimming: 0 bases; junction bases outside the gene matches: 5. CDR1 and CDR2 (germline): SNHLY, FYNNEI. CDR3 region: CASSGSSGGYQETQYF. As DNA, the CDR3 is TGTGCCAGCAGTGGTAGTAGCGGGGGGTACCAAGAGACCCAGTACTTC.

The chain joins TRBV11-3 to TRBJ2-1; unclear D gene. CDR3 length equals 13 residues. CDR1 is SGHNT, CDR2 YENEEA, per germline. The V end lost 1 base, the J end lost 4 bases, and 5 bases lay between the germline ends. CDR3 DNA sequence: TGTGCCAGCAGCTTAGGGGGTTACAATGAGCAGTTCTTC. This codes for CASSLGGYNEQFF.

This clone has more than one count but fewer than ten. This rearrangement joins TRBV7-9 to TRBJ1-2; D possibly corresponds to TRBD1 (5 bases). V shed 4 bases and J shed 3 bases, with 24 bases lying between them. Germline lookup yields CDR1 SEHNR and CDR2 FQNEAQ (reference sequence). The CDR3 sequence is 18 residues long. In DNA form, the CDR3 reads TGTGCCAGCAGCTCGTTAAGGGCGGGGGAGCCACCGCACTATGGCTACACCTTC. This translates into CASSSLRAGEPPHYGYTF.

The gene calls are TRBV5-1 and TRBJ2-5; 11 positions match TRBD2. Per germline, CDR1 SGHRS and CDR2 YFSETQ. The CDR3 contains 15 residues. V trimming: 3 bases; J trimming: 5 bases; junction bases outside the gene matches: 6. This CDR3 is CASSSTSGGVETQYF. The DNA of the CDR3 is TGCGCCAGCAGCTCTACTAGCGGGGGCGTGGAGACCCAGTACTTC.

CDR3: CASSSLVGTEAFF. The DNA for the CDR3 is TGTGCCAGCAGCTCGTTAGTGGGAACTGAAGCTTTCTTT. This chain links TRBV3-1 (or the pseudogene TRBV3-2) with TRBJ1-1; D ambiguous. The CDR3 has 13 residues. In germline, CDR1 is LGHDT, CDR2 YNNKEL (reference sequence). Trimming removed 5 bases at V and 5 bases at J, with 12 bases between.

The chain joins TRBV5-1 to TRBJ2-1; D is perhaps TRBD2 (6 bases). The CDR3 consists of 16 residues. Per the germline V gene, CDR1 is SGHRS and CDR2 is YFSETQ. Trimming took off 1 base at V and 2 bases at J, with 13 bases between the two ends. Here the CDR3 DNA reads TGCGCCAGCAGCTTGAGGGGACTCTCGACCTACAATGAGCAGTTCTTC. This gives the protein CASSLRGLSTYNEQFF. The variable domain in full, completed from reference TRBV5-1 and TRBJ2-1, reads KAGVTQTPRYLIKTRGQQVTLSCSPISGHRSVSWYQQTPGQGLQFLFEYFSETQRNKGNFPGRFSGRQFSNSRSEMNVSTLELGDSALYLCASSLRGLSTYNEQFFGPGTRLTVL.

The chain combines TRBV6-2 or TRBV6-3 with TRBJ1-2, with D possibly TRBD1 on 5 matching bases. V lost 3 bases, J lost 7 bases, and 18 bases lay in between. The CDR3 spans 15 residues. Germline CDR1 MNHEY, CDR2 SVGEGT. The CDR3 DNA reads as TGTGCCAGCAGTTATGCGGGACCGACGTCTTCTGGCTACACCTTC. It is translated as CASSYAGPTSSGYTF.

The DNA for the CDR3 is TGTGCCAGCAGCCAAGATCCCCGGGTTGAAGCTTTCTTT. Its protein product is CASSQDPRVEAFF. The V call is TRBV3-1 (or the pseudogene TRBV3-2), the J call TRBJ1-1; D is unresolved. Germline V gene data show CDR1 as LGHDT and CDR2 as YNNKEL (reference sequence). With 0 bases removed from V and 7 bases from J, the gap between germline ends came to 9 bases. CDR3 length: 13 residues.

CDR3 in amino acids: CATSSSGTVTF. DNA for the CDR3: TGTGCCACCAGCAGTTCAGGGACCGTCACCTTC. The rearrangement uses TRBV15 and TRBJ1-2; the D gene is possibly TRBD1 (5 bases). CDR1 and CDR2 (germline): LNHNV, YYDKDF (reference sequence). V dropped 3 bases and J dropped 13 bases, with 12 bases sitting between them. The CDR3 length is 11 residues.

The chain employs TRBV10-3 and TRBJ1-2; no clear D gene. V was cut by 3 bases and J by 8 bases, with 19 bases left in between. This CDR3 comprises 15 residues. CDR1 is ENHRY and CDR2 is SYGVKD in the germline V gene. The CDR3: CAISDLLLGSTGYTF. The CDR3 DNA follows: TGTGCCATCAGTGACCTACTGCTAGGATCTACGGGCTACACCTTC.

The chain carries TRBV2 and TRBJ1-1; no firm D call. V was cut by 5 bases and J by 1 base, with 8 bases left in between. This CDR3 has 13 amino acids. The germline V gene has CDR1 SNHLY and CDR2 FYNNEI. CDR3 sequence (DNA): TGTGCCAGCAGTTACACCGGGAACACTGAAGCTTTCTTT. As protein: CASSYTGNTEAFF.

V and J are TRBV25-1 and TRBJ2-7; TRBD2 agrees at 8 bases. V lost 0 bases, J lost 0 bases, and 4 bases stayed unmatched. The CDR3 runs to 16 residues. Germline CDR1 reads MGHDK; CDR2 reads SYGVNS. The CDR3 bases are TGTGCCAGCAGTGAATATGGAGCGGGGGACTCCTACGAGCAGTACTTC. Protein product: CASSEYGAGDSYEQYF.

The V call is TRBV5-4, the J call TRBJ2-1; TRBD2 is a possible D gene (6 bases). The CDR3 consists of 16 residues. V was pared by 4 bases and J by 5 bases, with 19 bases between. The V gene's germline CDR1 is SGHNT and CDR2 YYREEE (reference sequence). In DNA, the CDR3 is TGTGCCAGCAGCGCCGATTCGACTAGTTATAACAATGAGCAGTTCTTC. Its translation: CASSADSTSYNNEQFF.

V and J are TRBV12-3 or TRBV12-4 and TRBJ1-1, with D possibly being TRBD1 (5 bases). This CDR3 region has 13 residues. V was cut by 6 bases and J by 5 bases, with 13 bases left in between. As DNA, the CDR3 is TGTGCCAGCAGGTTGTGGGGGGGGACTGAAGCTTTCTTT. Translating it yields CASRLWGGTEAFF.

CDR3 sequence reads: CASSWGQGDTYEQYF. In nucleotides, the CDR3 is TGTGCCAGCAGCTGGGGACAGGGGGACACCTACGAGCAGTACTTC. This chain connects TRBV5-4 to TRBJ2-7, with 11 bases that match TRBD1. This CDR3 spans 15 amino acids. CDR1 is SGHNT and CDR2 is YYREEE in the germline V gene (reference sequence). J lost 2 bases, V lost 3 bases, and 4 bases had no gene match.

The chain couples TRBV12-5 to TRBJ2-1, with TRBD1 matching over 10 bases. This CDR3 spans 16 amino acids. The germline V gene encodes CDR1 LGHNT and CDR2 FRNRAP. J gave up 12 bases and V 6 bases, and 17 bases lay outside the gene matches. CDR3 DNA sequence: TGTGCTAGTGGCTCTCCTACCGGGACAGGGGCAGGATGGCAGTTCTTC. Protein: CASGSPTGTGAGWQFF.

The chain joins TRBV15 to TRBJ2-3; TRBD1 matches at 7 bases. The V segment lost 6 bases and the J segment 4 bases; nucleotides outside the gene matches: 7. The V gene's germline CDR1 is LNHNV and CDR2 YYDKDF (reference sequence). This CDR3 region has 14 residues. CDR3 sequence: CATSSRQGADTQYF. DNA for the CDR3: TGTGCCACCAGTTCAAGACAGGGCGCAGATACGCAGTATTTT.

This clone is a singleton in its sample. This chain links TRBV5-6 with TRBJ1-4, with a possible D match to TRBD1 (5 bases). Deletions cut 3 bases from V and 4 bases from J, with 13 bases between. This CDR3 comprises 15 residues. The germline gives CDR1 SGHDT, CDR2 YYEEEE. The CDR3 nucleotides are TGTGCCAGCAGCTCCCCCGACAGATATAATGAAAAACTGTTTTTT. This codes for CASSSPDRYNEKLFF.

The rearrangement uses TRBV19 and TRBJ1-5; tentative D call: TRBD1 (5 bases). The CDR3 is 17 amino acids. The germline V gene has CDR1 LNHDA and CDR2 SQIVND (reference sequence). Trimming pared 6 bases from V and 0 bases from J, leaving 18 bases between. The CDR3 sequence is CASSTSQGRYSNQPQHF. CDR3 nucleotide sequence: TGTGCCAGTAGCACCTCCCAGGGACGGTATAGCAATCAGCCCCAGCATTTT. Based on the CDR3 plus reference TRBV19 and TRBJ1-5, the full variable domain is DGGITQSPKYLFRKEGQNVTLSCEQNLNHDAMYWYRQDPGQGLRLIYYSQIVNDFQKGDIAEGYSVSREKKESFPLTVTSAQKNPTAFYLCASSTSQGRYSNQPQHFGDGTRLSIL.

The V call is TRBV4-1, the J call TRBJ2-5; 9 bases map to TRBD2. Looked up from germline, CDR1 is MGHRA and CDR2 is YSYEKL. The J segment lost 2 bases and the V segment lost 0 bases, leaving 4 bases of the junction unmatched. The CDR3 has 16 residues. The CDR3 spells CASSQDRSGGQETQYF. The CDR3 DNA follows: TGCGCCAGCAGCCAAGATAGGAGCGGGGGGCAAGAGACCCAGTACTTC.

The CDR3 region is CASSIQALPDTQYF. The CDR3 DNA is TGTGCCAGTAGTATACAGGCCCTCCCAGATACGCAGTATTTT. The chain recombines TRBV19 with TRBJ2-3; D gene uncertain. There are 14 residues in the CDR3. Trimming pared 2 bases from V and 4 bases from J, leaving 10 bases between. Germline V gives CDR1 LNHDA, CDR2 SQIVND (reference sequence).

This chain connects TRBV7-9 to TRBJ1-3; 8 bases agree with TRBD1. V lost 5 bases, J lost 4 bases, and 1 base stayed unmatched. The germline V gene has CDR1 SEHNR and CDR2 FQNEAQ (reference sequence). The CDR3 runs 13 residues. The CDR3 reads CASSRDRGNTIYF. CDR3 nucleotide sequence: TGTGCCAGCAGCCGGGACAGGGGAAACACCATATATTTT.

The V gene is TRBV6-4, the J gene TRBJ1-4; 9 nucleotides align to TRBD1. The J segment lost 5 bases and the V segment lost 6 bases, leaving 7 bases of the junction unmatched. Germline V CDR1 and CDR2: MRHNA, SNTAGT. This CDR3 spans 15 amino acids. The CDR3 here is CASRTPGQGNEKLFF. In DNA form, the CDR3 reads TGTGCCAGCAGAACCCCGGGACAGGGAAATGAAAAACTGTTTTTT.

The chain uses TRBV6-6 and TRBJ1-5; D might be TRBD1 (5 bases). The CDR3 contains 14 residues. Germline V gene sequence: CDR1 MNHNY, CDR2 SVGAGI (reference sequence). Trimming stripped 4 bases from V and 0 bases from J, with 7 bases between. The chain's CDR3 is CASSSGGSNQPQHF. DNA of the CDR3: TGTGCCAGCAGTTCTGGGGGTAGCAATCAGCCCCAGCATTTT.

With respect to this clone: The sample carries other DNA sequences with the same CDR3. J is TRBJ2-5 and V is TRBV5-1; 11 positions match TRBD2. Germline assignment: CDR1 SGHRS and CDR2 YFSETQ. CDR3 size: 15 residues. The junction had 9 bases not matched to a gene; V was cut back by 7 bases and J by 4 bases. Here the CDR3 reads CASSSLAGEGETQYF. CDR3 nucleotide sequence: TGCGCCAGCTCCTCACTAGCGGGGGAGGGAGAGACCCAGTACTTC. Complete variable domain (other parts from reference TRBV5-1 and TRBJ2-5): KAGVTQTPRYLIKTRGQQVTLSCSPISGHRSVSWYQQTPGQGLQFLFEYFSETQRNKGNFPGRFSGRQFSNSRSEMNVSTLELGDSALYLCASSSLAGEGETQYFGPGTRLLVL.